The T cell receptor (beta chain) under discussion was sequenced for a study of PD-1 blockade in classical Hodgkin lymphoma. Study conclusions and caveats: A significant rise in TCR diversity by C4D1 was seen for CD4+ but not CD8+ cells. Those patients who began receiving nivolumab less than 1 year after ASCT had lower diversity, and they were excluded.

Germline lookup yields CDR1 MDHEN and CDR2 SYDVKM. Trimming shortened V by 10 bases and J by 1 base, and 14 bases separated the two germline ends. CDR3 length equals 13 residues. About this clone: What it binds is unknown.

The protocol was immunoSEQ multiplex PCR, while the TCRdb copy is restricted to in-frame clones and leaves out a portion. The sample lists about 7,700 clones, 75% to 90% occurring once. With no exception, relapse followed autologous stem cell transplantation in all patients, and brentuximab vedotin exposure varied. Thawed PBMCs yielded CD4+ T cells through magnetic negative selection. This sample comprised CD4+ T cells from blood, obtained at baseline. J is TRBJ2-7 and V is TRBV28; tentative D call: TRBD1 (5 bases). The clonotype was recovered from a human donor with classical Hodgkin lymphoma. The CDR3 DNA sequence: TGTGCCATCCAGGGTGGAAGTTCCTACGAGCAGTACTTC. Amino acids: CAIQGGSSYEQYF.